This T cell receptor (beta chain) was documented in a study of post-analysis software for immune sequencing data. About this clonotype itself: Its antigen is currently unknown.

The library was made from cDNA and included unique molecular identifiers. TCRdb called the PCR reads again in MiXCR, with one record for every CDR3 protein. The sample carries around 700,000 distinct CDR3 sequences, 55% to 70% recorded once. The V gene lost 11 bases and the J gene lost 5 bases, with 13 bases spanning the gap. The CDR3 runs to 12 residues. Study results and limitations: Patients used five TRBV segments, including TRBV5-6, TRBV5-1 and TRBV20-1, more often than controls. Diversity measured as normalized Chao1 was significantly lower in multiple sclerosis patients than in controls.

The sequence came from a girl aged 2-9 years with multiple sclerosis. The rearrangement uses TRBV12-3 or TRBV12-4 and TRBJ2-1, with D unresolved. The sequencing sample was made of blood. Here the CDR3 DNA reads TGTGCCGGCGAGCGAGCCGACAATGAGCAGTTCTTC. It is translated as CAGERADNEQFF.